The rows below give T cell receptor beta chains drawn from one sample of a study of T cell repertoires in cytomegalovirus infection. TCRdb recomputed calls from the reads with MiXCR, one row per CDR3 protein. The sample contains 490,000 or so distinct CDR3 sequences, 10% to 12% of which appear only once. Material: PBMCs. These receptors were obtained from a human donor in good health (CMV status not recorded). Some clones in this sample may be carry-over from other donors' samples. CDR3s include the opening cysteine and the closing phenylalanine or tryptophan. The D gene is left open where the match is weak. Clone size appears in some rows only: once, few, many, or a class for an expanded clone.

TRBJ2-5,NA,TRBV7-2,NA,CASSLGRTQETQSF,TGTGCCAGCAGCCTTGGACGGACCCAAGAGACCCAGAGCTTC
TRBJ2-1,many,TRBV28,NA,CASSIPSTERFF,TGTGCCAGCAGTATCCCTAGCACCGAGCGGTTCTTC
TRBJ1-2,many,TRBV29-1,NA,CSVEDLSRGSYGYTF,TGCAGCGTTGAAGATCTATCCCGGGGGAGCTATGGCTACACCTTC
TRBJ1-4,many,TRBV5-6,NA,CASSLWSANEKLFF,TGTGCCAGCAGCTTGTGGTCGGCTAATGAAAAACTGTTTTTT
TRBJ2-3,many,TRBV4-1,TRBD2,CASSPGLAGAGPGTDTQYF,TGCGCCAGCAGCCCAGGACTAGCGGGGGCAGGACCCGGCACAGATACGCAGTATTTT
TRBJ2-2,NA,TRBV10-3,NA,CAISERGSSGELFF,TGTGCCATCAGTGAGCGCGGAAGCTCCGGGGAGCTGTTTTTT
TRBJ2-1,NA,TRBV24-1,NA,CATSDPQGGKGYNEQFF,TGTGCCACCAGTGACCCCCAAGGAGGGAAGGGCTACAATGAGCAGTTCTTC
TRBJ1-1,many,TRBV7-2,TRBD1,CASSLVTGWNTEAFF,TGTGCCAGCAGCTTAGTGACAGGGTGGAACACTGAAGCTTTCTTT
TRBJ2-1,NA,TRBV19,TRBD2,CASRRAGGFDNEQFF,TGTGCCAGTAGGCGAGCGGGAGGGTTCGACAATGAGCAGTTCTTC
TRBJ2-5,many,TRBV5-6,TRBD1,CASSSEDRHQETQYF,TGTGCCAGCAGCTCGGAGGACAGGCACCAAGAGACCCAGTACTTC
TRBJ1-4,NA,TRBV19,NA,CASSMFDGPGRKLFF,TGTGCCAGTAGTATGTTCGACGGCCCCGGGCGAAAACTGTTTTTT
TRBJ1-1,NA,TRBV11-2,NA,CASSLWGPGVGTEAFF,TGTGCCAGCAGCTTATGGGGACCAGGGGTCGGCACTGAAGCTTTCTTT
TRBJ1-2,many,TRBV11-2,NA,CASSLAGTNYGYTF,TGTGCCAGCAGCTTAGCCGGCACAAACTATGGCTACACCTTC
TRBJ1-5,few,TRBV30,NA,CAWSVGQGDQPQHF,TGTGCCTGGAGTGTAGGGCAGGGAGATCAGCCCCAGCATTTT
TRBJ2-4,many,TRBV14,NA,CASSQWPENIQYF,TGTGCCAGCAGCCAGTGGCCAGAAAACATTCAGTACTTC
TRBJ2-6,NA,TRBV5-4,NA,CASSLEPARDSGANVLTF,TGTGCCAGCAGCTTGGAGCCCGCCAGGGACTCTGGGGCCAACGTCCTGACTTTC
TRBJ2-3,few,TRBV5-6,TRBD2,CASSSRLAGGPTDTQYF,TGTGCCAGCAGCTCCAGACTAGCGGGGGGACCCACAGATACGCAGTATTTT
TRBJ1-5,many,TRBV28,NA,CASSTARPQHF,TGTGCCAGCAGTACCGCGCGACCCCAGCATTTT
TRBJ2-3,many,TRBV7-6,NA,CASSLGGSASDTQYF,TGTGCCAGCAGCCTCGGAGGATCCGCCTCAGATACGCAGTATTTT
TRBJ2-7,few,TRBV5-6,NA,CASSLSPSASYEQYF,TGTGCCAGCAGCTTGTCGCCTAGCGCCTCCTACGAGCAGTACTTC
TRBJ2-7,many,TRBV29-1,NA,CSVEQAAGGYEQYF,TGCAGCGTTGAACAGGCCGCCGGGGGCTACGAGCAGTACTTC
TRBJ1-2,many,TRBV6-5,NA,CASSYSGDHGYTF,TGTGCCAGCAGTTACTCGGGAGACCATGGCTACACCTTC
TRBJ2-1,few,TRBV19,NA,CASSIGEANNEQFF,TGTGCCAGTAGTATTGGGGAAGCCAACAATGAGCAGTTCTTC
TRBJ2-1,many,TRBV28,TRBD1,CASRPAPGQGFHEQFF,TGTGCCAGCAGGCCGGCCCCCGGACAGGGGTTCCATGAGCAGTTCTTC